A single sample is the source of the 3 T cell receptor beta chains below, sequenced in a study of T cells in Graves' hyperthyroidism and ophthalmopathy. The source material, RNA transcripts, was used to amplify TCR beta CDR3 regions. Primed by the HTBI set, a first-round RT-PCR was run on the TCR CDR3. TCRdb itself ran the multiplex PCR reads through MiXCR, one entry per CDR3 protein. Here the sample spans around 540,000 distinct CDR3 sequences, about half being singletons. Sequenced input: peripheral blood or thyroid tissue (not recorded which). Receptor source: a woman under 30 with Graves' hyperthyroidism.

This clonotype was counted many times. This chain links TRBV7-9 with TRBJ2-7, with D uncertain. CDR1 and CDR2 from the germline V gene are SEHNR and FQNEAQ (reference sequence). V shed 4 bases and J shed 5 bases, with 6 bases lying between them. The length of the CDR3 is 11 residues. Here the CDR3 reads CASSSPHEQYF. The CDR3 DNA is TGTGCCAGCAGCTCGCCACACGAGCAGTACTTC.

The CDR3 is CASSFRSGTAESEAFF. The CDR3 coding sequence is TGTGCCAGCAGTTTCAGATCCGGGACAGCCGAGTCTGAAGCTTTCTTT. The V call is TRBV11-2, the J call TRBJ1-1; 7 nucleotides align to TRBD1. This CDR3 spans 16 amino acids. The junction had 16 bases not matched to a gene; V was cut back by 6 bases and J by 6 bases. Looked up from germline, CDR1 is SGHAT and CDR2 is FQNNGV.

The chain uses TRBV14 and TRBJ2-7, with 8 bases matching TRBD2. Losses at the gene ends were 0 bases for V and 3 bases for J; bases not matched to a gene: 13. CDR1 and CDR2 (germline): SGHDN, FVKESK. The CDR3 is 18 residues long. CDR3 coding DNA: TGTGCCAGCAGCCAAGAGGGTCGAGCGGGGGTTCGGGGCTACGAGCAGTACTTC. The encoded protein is CASSQEGRAGVRGYEQYF.